This is a list of T cell receptor beta chains from one sample in a study of T cells in narcolepsy. Using immunoSEQ multiplex PCR, the repertoire was profiled, and TCRdb retains in-frame clones only, with some absent. Of fewer than 30,000 clones detected, more than 80% appear once; the ten largest clones hold 1.3%. The sequenced material came from CD45RA- memory CD4+ T cells from PBMCs. These receptors were taken from a human donor with narcolepsy. The CDR3 runs from the conserved cysteine through the conserved F or W. Fields, in order: V gene, J gene, clone size, D gene, CDR3 protein, CDR3 DNA. A D gene is named only where the DNA matches it firmly. Clone size is given for some rows only: seen once, a few or many times, or a class if the clone is expanded.

v_gene: TRBV4-2
j_gene: TRBJ2-2
abundance: -
d_gene: TRBD2
CDR3aa: CAGSQSTGGGSGYTGELFF
CDR3nt: TGTGCCGGCAGCCAGTCGACGGGAGGGGGTAGCGGTTACACCGGGGAGCTGTTTTTT

v_gene: TRBV7-2
j_gene: TRBJ2-7
abundance: -
d_gene: TRBD1
CDR3aa: CASSLATGQPYEQYF
CDR3nt: TGTGCCAGCAGCTTAGCCACGGGACAGCCCTACGAGCAGTACTTC

v_gene: TRBV5-1
j_gene: TRBJ1-1
abundance: -
d_gene: -
CDR3aa: CASSLGFNNMNTEAFF
CDR3nt: TGCGCCAGCAGCTTGGGGTTCAATAACATGAACACTGAAGCTTTCTTT

v_gene: TRBV27
j_gene: TRBJ1-1
abundance: -
d_gene: TRBD1
CDR3aa: CASSAGQGQKNTEAFF
CDR3nt: TGTGCCAGCAGTGCCGGACAGGGCCAAAAGAACACTGAAGCTTTCTTT

v_gene: TRBV7-2
j_gene: TRBJ2-3
abundance: -
d_gene: -
CDR3aa: CASSLLRGTDTQYF
CDR3nt: TGTGCCAGCAGCCTCCTACGAGGCACAGATACGCAGTATTTT

v_gene: TRBV11-3
j_gene: TRBJ2-3
abundance: -
d_gene: TRBD2
CDR3aa: CASSLSSGTLHDTQYF
CDR3nt: TGTGCCAGCAGTCTTTCTAGCGGGACCCTCCACGATACGCAGTATTTT

v_gene: TRBV27
j_gene: TRBJ2-7
abundance: -
d_gene: TRBD1
CDR3aa: CANRTGGNYEQYF
CDR3nt: TGTGCCAACCGGACAGGGGGAAACTACGAGCAGTACTTC

v_gene: TRBV5-6
j_gene: TRBJ2-7
abundance: few
d_gene: -
CDR3aa: CASSLGELRRTSYEQYF
CDR3nt: TGTGCCAGCAGCTTGGGAGAGCTCAGGAGGACGTCCTACGAGCAGTACTTC

v_gene: TRBV2
j_gene: TRBJ1-3
abundance: few
d_gene: -
CDR3aa: CASSQQGGIGKNTIYF
CDR3nt: TGTGCCAGCAGCCAACAGGGAGGGATAGGGAAAAACACCATATATTTT

v_gene: TRBV5-1
j_gene: TRBJ1-2
abundance: -
d_gene: TRBD1
CDR3aa: CASRPGTGYGYTF
CDR3nt: TGCGCCAGCAGACCCGGGACAGGTTATGGCTACACCTTC

v_gene: TRBV6-4
j_gene: TRBJ1-1
abundance: medium-sized
d_gene: -
CDR3aa: CASSARSSTEAFF
CDR3nt: TGTGCCAGCAGTGCTCGTTCGTCCACTGAAGCTTTCTTT

v_gene: TRBV5-1
j_gene: TRBJ2-2
abundance: -
d_gene: -
CDR3aa: CASSLSVTGELFF
CDR3nt: TGCGCCAGCAGCTTATCAGTCACCGGGGAGCTGTTTTTT

v_gene: TRBV6-5
j_gene: TRBJ2-7
abundance: -
d_gene: TRBD1
CDR3aa: CASQGQGGEQYF
CDR3nt: TGTGCCAGCCAGGGACAGGGGGGCGAGCAGTACTTC

v_gene: TRBV7-6
j_gene: TRBJ2-1
abundance: -
d_gene: -
CDR3aa: CASSSPQGWFF
CDR3nt: TGTGCCAGCAGCTCCCCCCAGGGGTGGTTCTTC

v_gene: TRBV7-6
j_gene: TRBJ1-1
abundance: -
d_gene: -
CDR3aa: CASSSPELSWAFF
CDR3nt: TGTGCCAGCAGCTCACCTGAACTATCCTGGGCTTTCTTT

v_gene: TRBV30
j_gene: TRBJ2-1
abundance: -
d_gene: -
CDR3aa: CAWTNRQGGEQFF
CDR3nt: TGTGCCTGGACAAATCGCCAGGGCGGTGAGCAGTTCTTC

v_gene: TRBV2
j_gene: TRBJ2-2
abundance: -
d_gene: -
CDR3aa: CASSGTLGRTGELFF
CDR3nt: TGTGCCAGCAGTGGGACACTCGGACGCACCGGGGAGCTGTTTTTT

v_gene: TRBV15
j_gene: TRBJ2-3
abundance: -
d_gene: -
CDR3aa: CATRGRVRTDTQYF
CDR3nt: TGTGCCACCAGGGGCAGGGTTCGAACAGATACGCAGTATTTT

v_gene: TRBV5-8
j_gene: TRBJ2-3
abundance: -
d_gene: -
CDR3aa: CASNSFDYFNPSTDTQYF
CDR3nt: TGTGCCAGCAATTCCTTCGACTACTTCAATCCAAGCACAGATACGCAGTATTTT

v_gene: TRBV5-1
j_gene: TRBJ2-1
abundance: -
d_gene: TRBD2
CDR3aa: CASSITGTTYNEQFF
CDR3nt: TGCGCCAGCAGCATAACCGGGACTACCTACAATGAGCAGTTCTTC

v_gene: TRBV19
j_gene: TRBJ2-6
abundance: -
d_gene: TRBD1
CDR3aa: CASSIVRGPPSGANVLTF
CDR3nt: TGTGCCAGTAGTATAGTGAGGGGGCCTCCCTCTGGGGCCAACGTCCTGACTTTC

v_gene: TRBV5-6
j_gene: TRBJ2-7
abundance: -
d_gene: -
CDR3aa: CASSLRSGVGEQYF
CDR3nt: TGTGCCAGCAGCTTGCGTTCAGGGGTGGGGGAGCAGTACTTC

v_gene: TRBV6-6
j_gene: TRBJ2-7
abundance: few
d_gene: TRBD1
CDR3aa: CASNTNRGVNEQYF
CDR3nt: TGTGCCAGCAATACCAACAGGGGTGTCAACGAGCAGTACTTC

v_gene: TRBV6-1
j_gene: TRBJ2-3
abundance: -
d_gene: TRBD2
CDR3aa: CASSEDQLAGTDTQYF
CDR3nt: TGTGCCAGCAGTGAAGACCAACTAGCGGGAACAGATACGCAGTATTTT